What follows are 15 T cell receptor beta chains derived from one specimen sequenced in a study of blood T cell repertoires in COVID-19. Repertoires were generated with immunoSEQ multiplex PCR, while TCRdb's copy carries only in-frame clones and drops some. Altogether 36,000 or so clones are present, about 86% being singletons, with the ten largest covering around 5%. The specimen was peripheral blood. These receptors were obtained from a woman in her sixties or seventies with active COVID-19.

This clone was detected only a few times. The genes are TRBV5-1 and TRBJ2-7; TRBD1 agrees at 9 bases. V was pared by 6 bases and J by 3 bases, with 10 bases of the junction left unmatched. Germline V gene lookup returns CDR1 SGHRS and CDR2 YFSETQ. This CDR3 is 15 amino acids long. The DNA for the CDR3 is TGCGCCAGCAAGGCAGGTCAGGGACAGGGCTACGAGCAGTACTTC. Its translation is CASKAGQGQGYEQYF.

For the CDR3, the DNA is TGTGCCAGCAGCCGAACAGGGAACCCTATGAACACTGAAGCTTTCTTT. Translating it yields CASSRTGNPMNTEAFF. This chain links TRBV9 with TRBJ1-1; a weak D match, TRBD1 (6 bases). The CDR3 sequence is 16 residues long. Trimming left V 4 bases short and J 0 bases short, with 16 bases between. Germline loops: CDR1 SGDLS, CDR2 YYNGEE.

V gene TRBV7-2 combines with J gene TRBJ2-3; 9 bases are shared with TRBD2. The length of the CDR3 is 14 residues. CDR1 SGHTA and CDR2 FQGNSA come from the germline V gene. V lost 6 bases to trimming and J lost 4 bases; unmatched junction nucleotides: 5. The CDR3 region is CASSLAGWADTQYF. In DNA form, the CDR3 reads TGTGCCAGCAGTCTAGCGGGGTGGGCAGATACGCAGTATTTT. The full variable domain, rest sourced from reference TRBV7-2 and TRBJ2-3, is GAGVSQSPSNKVTEKGKDVELRCDPISGHTALYWYRQSLGQGLEFLIYFQGNSAPDKSGLPSDRFSAERTGGSVSTLTIQRTQQEDSAVYLCASSLAGWADTQYFGPGTRLTVL.

The chain combines TRBV5-5 with TRBJ1-1; the D gene is possibly TRBD1 (5 bases). The CDR3 contains 14 residues. V dropped 4 bases and J dropped 3 bases, with 13 bases sitting between them. CDR1 and CDR2 from the germline V gene are SGHKS and YYEKEE (reference sequence). This CDR3 reads CASSREGRYTEAFF. The DNA of the CDR3 is TGTGCCAGCAGCCGGGAGGGGCGCTACACTGAAGCTTTCTTT.

This sequence joins TRBV5-1 and TRBJ2-7, with 8 bases fitting TRBD1. J gave up 5 bases and V 5 bases, and 9 bases lay outside the gene matches. CDR1 and CDR2 from the germline V gene are SGHRS and YFSETQ. CDR3 length: 14 amino acids. DNA for the CDR3: TGCGCCAGCAGACTGCAGGGGGCAGATAACGAGCAGTACTTC. This codes for CASRLQGADNEQYF.

The rearrangement links TRBV5-1 to TRBJ1-6; D is unclear. The CDR3 contains 14 residues. From germline, CDR1 is SGHRS and CDR2 YFSETQ. Trimming took 2 bases from V and 4 from J, leaving 7 bases between them. Written as DNA, the CDR3 is TGCGCCAGCAGCTTTGGGCAGTATAATTCACCCCTCCACTTT. It specifies CASSFGQYNSPLHF.

This clone was seen just once. The rearrangement links TRBV6-2 or TRBV6-3 to TRBJ2-1; the match to TRBD1 covers 8 bases. The length of the CDR3 is 14 residues. The V gene's germline CDR1 is MNHEY and CDR2 SVGEGT. The V gene end was trimmed by 7 bases and the J gene end by 7 bases; junction bases not matched to a gene: 9. The CDR3 loop is CASTPRQGWNEQFF. CDR3 sequence (DNA): TGTGCCAGCACCCCAAGACAGGGGTGGAATGAGCAGTTCTTC.

The chain combines TRBV4-1 with TRBJ2-2; no firm D call. The CDR3 length is 15 residues. The V end lost 1 base, the J end lost 6 bases, and 12 bases lay between the germline ends. The V gene's germline CDR1 is MGHRA and CDR2 YSYEKL. The CDR3 sequence is CASSQGPRYPGELFF. The DNA of the CDR3 is TGCGCCAGCAGCCAAGGGCCCAGGTATCCCGGGGAGCTGTTTTTT.

The chain links TRBV4-3 to TRBJ2-2; 7 nucleotides line up with TRBD2. J was trimmed by 4 bases and V by 2 bases; bases with no gene match: 13. The germline V gene encodes CDR1 LGHNA and CDR2 YSLEER. The CDR3 is 18 amino acids. In DNA, the CDR3 is TGCGCCAGCAGCCAAAAAGGTGTTACCGGGGGGAGCACCGGGGAGCTGTTTTTT. It translates to CASSQKGVTGGSTGELFF.

The CDR3, as DNA: TGTGCCAGCTCCGGGACAGGGGGTTCTAACTATGGCTACACCTTC. It specifies CASSGTGGSNYGYTF. The chain couples TRBV3-1 (or the pseudogene TRBV3-2) to TRBJ1-2; 11 nucleotides match TRBD1. The CDR3 contains 15 residues. CDR1 and CDR2 from the germline V gene are LGHDT and YNNKEL (reference sequence). J was trimmed by 0 bases and V by 8 bases; bases with no gene match: 5.

The rearrangement links TRBV7-9 to TRBJ2-3; 8 nucleotides align to TRBD2. In germline, CDR1 is SEHNR, CDR2 FQNEAQ (reference sequence). The CDR3 runs 15 residues. J lost 4 bases, V lost 2 bases, and 5 bases had no gene match. The CDR3 region is CASSLPGGPPDTQYF. The CDR3 DNA sequence: TGTGCCAGCAGCTTACCGGGGGGGCCCCCAGATACGCAGTATTTT.

The genes are TRBV2 and TRBJ2-5; tentative D call: TRBD2 (6 bases). V was clipped by 6 bases and J by 0 bases, with 11 bases between them. The CDR3 sequence is 14 residues long. The germline V gene has CDR1 SNHLY and CDR2 FYNNEI. The CDR3 DNA sequence: TGTGCCAGCAGCTACGGGAGAGACCAAGAGACCCAGTACTTC. Its protein product is CASSYGRDQETQYF. The variable domain in full, completed from reference TRBV2 and TRBJ2-5, reads EPEVTQTPSHQVTQMGQEVILRCVPISNHLYFYWYRQILGQKVEFLVSFYNNEISEKSEIFDDQFSVERPDGSNFTLKIRSTKLEDSAMYFCASSYGRDQETQYFGPGTRLLVL.

The table lists this clone with a count of one. The rearrangement links TRBV7-3 to TRBJ2-3; 8 bases agree with TRBD2. The CDR3 has 14 residues. CDR1 SGHTA and CDR2 FQGTGA come from the germline V gene. V lost 5 bases to trimming and J lost 6 bases; unmatched junction nucleotides: 7. The CDR3 nucleotides read TGTGCCAGCAGCGGAACCGGGGGGGCGGATACGCAGTATTTT. It codes for CASSGTGGADTQYF.

In this sample, this clone turned up once. The rearrangement uses TRBV18 and TRBJ2-3; the match to TRBD1 covers 8 bases. The CDR3 is 17 amino acids. Losses at the gene ends were 3 bases for V and 1 base for J; bases not matched to a gene: 9. Germline values: CDR1 KGHSH, CDR2 LQKENI. CDR3 sequence: CASSPQQGARGTDTQYF. CDR3 nucleotide sequence: TGTGCCAGCTCACCCCAGCAGGGGGCTCGGGGCACAGATACGCAGTATTTT.

DNA of the CDR3: TGTGCCAGCAGCCTCCGTGACAGGGGGGACATGAACACTGAAGCTTTCTTT. Protein sequence: CASSLRDRGDMNTEAFF. This chain joins TRBV3-1 (or the pseudogene TRBV3-2) and TRBJ1-1; 9 positions agree with TRBD1. The V gene end was trimmed by 4 bases and the J gene end by 0 bases; junction bases not matched to a gene: 9. This CDR3 has 17 residues. Germline CDR1 and CDR2: LGHDT and YNNKEL (reference sequence).